A single sample gave rise to the 30 T cell receptor beta chains below, sequenced in a study of regulatory T cells in long-lasting Graves disease. Sequencing libraries for TCR beta were prepared with iRepertoire HTBI primers and Arm-PCR of CDR3 regions. TCRdb reanalysed the multiplex PCR reads using MiXCR and keeps one entry per CDR3 protein. The table has about 560,000 distinct CDR3 sequences, around 15% seen once. Time point here: newly diagnosed GD, antithyroid drugs for less than 3 months. PBMC-extracted RNA yielded the TCR library. These data were also reused for a study on T cells in Graves' hyperthyroidism and ophthalmopathy.

The sequencing used peripheral blood mononuclear cells (PBMCs), collected at new diagnosis, from a patient treated with antithyroid drugs. The receptors originated from a man between 18 and 29 years old with Graves disease.

This clonotype was picked up many times. The CDR3 DNA reads as TGTGCCAGCAGCCCCGCCGCAGAAACCTACGAGCAGTACTTC. Translated: CASSPAAETYEQYF. The chain carries TRBV7-9 and TRBJ2-7, with unresolved D. This CDR3 comprises 14 residues. Trimming cost V 5 bases and J 2 bases, with 13 bases left between them. From germline, CDR1 is SEHNR and CDR2 FQNEAQ (reference sequence).

For this clonotype: A much larger clone differs from this one at a single base, so this may be a read error. This chain uses TRBV5-1 with TRBJ2-1, with 10 nucleotides matching TRBD2. This CDR3 contains 15 residues. V was clipped by 4 bases and J by 5 bases; unmatched bases: 6. Germline V gene data show CDR1 as SGHRS and CDR2 as YFSETQ. The CDR3 sequence: CASSATSGKHNEQFF. CDR3 bases: TGCGCCAGCAGCGCTACTAGCGGGAAGCACAATGAGCAGTTCTTC.

The sample holds many counts of this clonotype. The chain links TRBV5-1 to TRBJ1-1; D uncertain. The CDR3 contains 13 residues. V lost 1 base and J lost 5, with 9 bases in between. Per germline, CDR1 SGHRS and CDR2 YFSETQ. The CDR3 region is CASSLMSGTEAFF. In DNA form, the CDR3 reads TGCGCCAGCAGCTTGATGTCGGGGACTGAAGCTTTCTTT.

This clonotype was seen only a few times. The CDR3 region is CASSDRNNYGYTF. Here the CDR3 DNA reads TGTGCCAGCAGCGACAGGAATAACTATGGCTACACCTTC. V is TRBV3-1 and J is TRBJ1-2; a weak D match, TRBD1 (6 bases). CDR3 size: 13 residues. V lost 5 bases and J 1 base, leaving 8 bases between the germline ends. The germline V gene has CDR1 LGHDT and CDR2 YNNKEL (reference sequence).

This clonotype was counted many times. J is TRBJ2-7 and V is TRBV7-9; 7 bases fit TRBD1. The V gene end was trimmed by 5 bases and the J gene end by 4 bases; junction bases not matched to a gene: 8. Germline V gene sequence: CDR1 SEHNR, CDR2 FQNEAQ (reference sequence). This CDR3 is 14 amino acids long. Here the CDR3 DNA reads TGTGCCAGCAGCGGGGACAGCCGTCCGTACGAGCAGTACTTC. It specifies CASSGDSRPYEQYF. The full variable domain, with the rest looked up from reference TRBV7-9 and TRBJ2-7, is DTGVSQNPRHKITKRGQNVTFRCDPISEHNRLYWYRQTLGQGPEFLTYFQNEAQLEKSRLLSDRFSAERPKGSFSTLEIQRTEQGDSAMYLCASSGDSRPYEQYFGPGTRLTVT.

This sequence joins TRBV20-1 and TRBJ2-1; 11 nucleotides match TRBD2. The CDR3 consists of 15 residues. The germline CDR1 and CDR2 sequences are DFQATT and SNEGSKA (reference sequence). V was pared by 2 bases and J by 7 bases, with 7 bases of the junction left unmatched. For the CDR3, the DNA is TGCAGTGCTAGACCCGGGACTAGCGGATATAATGAGCAGTTCTTC. It specifies CSARPGTSGYNEQFF.

The rearrangement joins TRBV5-1 to TRBJ2-1; the D is unclear. Trimming left V 0 bases short and J 2 bases short, with 9 bases between. The CDR3 spans 15 residues. The germline V gene has CDR1 SGHRS and CDR2 YFSETQ. Written as DNA, the CDR3 is TGCGCCAGCAGCTTGGAGGTAGGGACCTACAATGAGCAGTTCTTC. It codes for CASSLEVGTYNEQFF.

This clonotype was observed a few times. An end of the junction does not agree with germline; a read error may underlie this. The rearrangement links TRBV7-3 to TRBJ2-1, with TRBD2 matching 8 bases. The CDR3 loop spans 13 amino acids. CDR1 is SGHTA and CDR2 is FQGTGA in the germline V gene. The CDR3 loop is CASSISGEAAGVF. For the CDR3, the DNA is TGTGCCAGCAGCATCTCAGGGGAAGCAGCGGGAGTGTTC.

A few counts support this clonotype. J is TRBJ2-3 and V is TRBV19; no firm D call. The DNA end lines up better with TRBJ2-7; the J call may be wrong. Germline CDR1 and CDR2: LNHDA and SQIVND (reference sequence). This CDR3 region has 12 residues. The CDR3 sequence: CASSASHYEQYF. CDR3 in DNA: TGTGCCAGTAGTGCCTCACACTACGAGCAGTACTTC.

This clonotype was counted a few times. The junction departs from germline at one end; a sequencing error may be responsible. The rearrangement links TRBV5-1 to TRBJ2-1; no clear D. The V gene's germline CDR1 is SGHRS and CDR2 YFSETQ. The CDR3 is 14 amino acids. For the CDR3, the DNA is TGTGCCAGCAGCTTGGGTCAAGGGCCCAATGAGCAGTTCTTC. Amino acid sequence: CASSLGQGPNEQFF.

The DNA for the CDR3 is TGTGCCAGCAGTTACCCGACAGGGAGAGCTTTGAACACTGAAGCTTTCTTT. Protein sequence: CASSYPTGRALNTEAFF. The chain employs TRBV6-9 and TRBJ1-1; 7 bases line up with TRBD1. CDR1 and CDR2 from the germline V gene are MNHGY and SVAAGI. After removal of 3 bases from V and 0 bases from J, the junction contained 10 bases not matched to a gene. The CDR3 sequence is 17 residues long.

Ten or more counts support this clonotype. The rearrangement joins TRBV28 to TRBJ2-7; 9 bases agree with TRBD2. The CDR3 is 15 amino acids. V trimming: 8 bases; J trimming: 4 bases; junction bases outside the gene matches: 12. CDR1 and CDR2 from the germline V gene are MDHEN and SYDVKM. CDR3 residues: CASSLGASGIYEQYF. The CDR3, as DNA: TGTGCCAGCTCCCTTGGGGCTAGCGGGATTTACGAGCAGTACTTC.

The chain couples TRBV7-9 to TRBJ2-5, with D perhaps given as TRBD1 or TRBD2 (5 bases each). V lost 5 bases and J lost 1, with 11 bases in between. This CDR3 has 14 residues. CDR1 SEHNR and CDR2 FQNEAQ come from the germline V gene (reference sequence). CDR3 DNA: TGTGCCAGCAGCCTTTGGGGGATCCAAGAGACCCAGTACTTC. Its protein product is CASSLWGIQETQYF.

This clonotype was found a few times. CDR3 in amino acids: CASSGSGSLEQYF. DNA of the CDR3: TGTGCCAGCAGCGGGAGCGGGAGTCTCGAGCAGTACTTC. The V and J genes are TRBV5-6 and TRBJ2-7; 8 bases agree with TRBD2. This CDR3 has 13 residues. Trimming removed 4 bases from V and 6 bases from J; junction bases left unmatched: 6. The V gene's germline CDR1 is SGHDT and CDR2 YYEEEE.

This clonotype has ten or more counts. V usage is TRBV11-2 and J usage is TRBJ2-1, with D tentatively TRBD2 (6 bases). This CDR3 comprises 13 residues. The V end was cut by 8 bases, the J end by 10 bases, with 18 bases between. Germline V lookup: CDR1 SGHAT, CDR2 FQNNGV. CDR3 region: CASRTNGGAEQFF. As DNA, the CDR3 is TGTGCCAGCCGCACGAACGGAGGGGCGGAGCAGTTCTTC.

This clonotype was detected many times. The rearrangement uses TRBV14 and TRBJ1-1; D perhaps matches TRBD1 (5 bases). The CDR3 consists of 15 residues. The germline V and J ends were trimmed by 4 bases and 3 bases, with 15 bases remaining between them. Germline loops: CDR1 SGHDN, CDR2 FVKESK. The CDR3 protein is CASSRMRGWDTEAFF. For the CDR3, the DNA is TGTGCCAGCAGCCGGATGAGGGGTTGGGACACTGAAGCTTTCTTT.

This clonotype was detected ten times or more. The chain couples TRBV11-3 to TRBJ2-1; TRBD2 might be the D (6 bases). This CDR3 comprises 15 residues. V lost 5 bases to trimming and J lost 7 bases, with 18 bases between them. Per germline, CDR1 SGHNT and CDR2 YENEEA. The CDR3 DNA is TGTGCCAGCAGCCTCGGACGCGGGATCGCGAATGAGCAGTTCTTC. It encodes CASSLGRGIANEQFF.

The rearrangement links TRBV5-1 to TRBJ2-1; 7 bases match TRBD1. The CDR3 covers 18 residues. CDR1 is SGHRS and CDR2 is YFSETQ in the germline V gene. The J segment lost 0 bases and the V segment lost 1 base, leaving 10 bases of the junction unmatched. The CDR3 protein is CASSLTLQTGSSYNEQFF. The CDR3 DNA follows: TGCGCCAGCAGCTTGACCCTCCAGACAGGGTCCTCCTACAATGAGCAGTTCTTC.

A note on this clonotype: Just one base apart from a much larger clone, this may be a read error. The rearrangement joins TRBV29-1 to TRBJ2-7, with 8 bases aligning to TRBD1. Per germline, CDR1 SQVTM and CDR2 ANQGSEA. The CDR3 has 13 amino acids. The junction had 9 bases not matched to a gene; V was cut back by 4 bases and J by 7 bases. This CDR3 reads CSVGGQEAEEQYF. The CDR3 nucleotides are TGCAGCGTTGGGGGACAGGAGGCCGAGGAGCAGTACTTC.

This clonotype was found a few times. V gene TRBV2 combines with J gene TRBJ1-5; tentatively, D is TRBD1 (5 bases). Germline lookup yields CDR1 SNHLY and CDR2 FYNNEI. Deletions cut 6 bases from V and 4 bases from J, with 10 bases between. This CDR3 spans 13 amino acids. CDR3 region: CASRNGGNQPQHF. CDR3 sequence (DNA): TGTGCCAGCAGGAATGGGGGGAATCAGCCCCAGCATTTT.

As for this clonotype: This may be a read error: a much more frequent sequence differs by one nucleotide. The J gene is TRBJ2-5, the V gene TRBV20-1, with 13 nucleotides matching TRBD2. Germline lookup yields CDR1 DFQATT and CDR2 SNEGSKA (reference sequence). The length of the CDR3 is 15 residues. CDR3 nucleotide sequence: TGCGGTGCTGTCGGACTAGCGGGAGAGCAAGAGACCCAGTACTTC. Its protein is CGAVGLAGEQETQYF.

This clonotype has ten or more counts. The rearrangement joins TRBV7-2 to TRBJ2-7, with TRBD2 identical over 14 bases. The germline gives CDR1 SGHTA, CDR2 FQGNSA. The CDR3 is 17 residues long. V was clipped by 5 bases and J by 2 bases; unmatched bases: 8. CDR3 sequence: CASSIGTSGSSPYEQYF. The CDR3 coding sequence is TGTGCCAGCAGCATCGGGACTAGCGGGAGTTCCCCCTACGAGCAGTACTTC.

The sample holds a few counts of this clonotype. The chain joins TRBV20-1 to TRBJ1-2, with TRBD1 matching over 8 bases. Germline CDR1 is DFQATT and CDR2 is SNEGSKA (reference sequence). The junction had 6 bases not matched to a gene; V was cut back by 2 bases and J by 10 bases. The length of the CDR3 is 12 residues. CDR3 bases: TGCAGTGCTAGATCCCCGGGACAGGCCTACACCTTC. It translates to CSARSPGQAYTF.

This chain joins TRBV4-1 and TRBJ2-1; weak D call: TRBD2 (6 bases). CDR3 length: 17 residues. Trimming removed 1 base from V and 1 base from J, with 14 bases in between. Germline V lookup: CDR1 MGHRA, CDR2 YSYEKL. CDR3 protein: CASSQGRAGLSYNEQFF. The CDR3 nucleotides are TGCGCCAGCAGCCAAGGTAGAGCGGGTCTATCCTACAATGAGCAGTTCTTC.

This clonotype showed up just a few times. This chain joins TRBV7-8 and TRBJ2-2; D uncertain. Trimming removed 2 bases from V and 1 base from J, with 17 bases in between. The CDR3 has 18 residues. CDR1 SGHVS and CDR2 FQNEAQ come from the germline V gene. This CDR3 is CASSLFPPAAGNTGELFF. The CDR3, as DNA: TGTGCCAGCAGCTTATTCCCCCCGGCGGCAGGGAACACCGGGGAGCTGTTTTTT.

In its sample, this clonotype was seen many times. The CDR3 protein is CSASRRQRDSYEQYF. DNA for the CDR3: TGCAGTGCTAGTAGGCGCCAGCGGGATAGCTACGAGCAGTACTTC. This sequence joins TRBV20-1 and TRBJ2-7; 7 bases fit TRBD2. The V segment lost 3 bases and the J segment 3 bases; nucleotides outside the gene matches: 11. Germline lookup yields CDR1 DFQATT and CDR2 SNEGSKA (reference sequence). The CDR3 sequence is 15 residues long.

In regard to this clonotype: The junction shows a germline mismatch at one end, possibly a read error. J is TRBJ2-3 and V is TRBV2; 7 nucleotides line up with TRBD1. Germline lookup yields CDR1 SNHLY and CDR2 FYNNEI. The CDR3 consists of 13 residues. The CDR3 region is CASTLSGTVEALF. The DNA for the CDR3 is TGTGCCAGCACTTTGTCGGGGACAGTTGAAGCTCTCTTT.

This clonotype was observed a few times. This chain uses TRBV3-1 with TRBJ1-5; 9 nucleotides line up with TRBD1. Trimming took 3 bases from V and 1 from J; bases not matched to a gene: 7. The CDR3 runs 17 residues. From germline, CDR1 is LGHDT and CDR2 YNNKEL (reference sequence). The CDR3 loop reads CASSQSRDRVSNQPQHF. The CDR3 nucleotides read TGTGCCAGCAGCCAGTCCCGGGACAGGGTGAGCAATCAGCCCCAGCATTTT.

This clonotype was seen many times. This chain uses TRBV27 with TRBJ2-1; perhaps TRBD2 as D (6 bases). The CDR3 is 15 amino acids. Germline CDR1 is MNHEY and CDR2 is SMNVEV (reference sequence). V was clipped by 4 bases and J by 0 bases, with 10 bases between them. CDR3 coding DNA: TGTGCCAGCAGTTCCCGGGGAGGCTCCTACAATGAGCAGTTCTTC. Amino acids: CASSSRGGSYNEQFF.

This clonotype occurred many times. The chain links TRBV12-3 or TRBV12-4 to TRBJ2-5; D unclear. The CDR3 sequence is 12 residues long. The germline V and J ends were trimmed by 5 bases and 4 bases, with 8 bases remaining between them. The CDR3 reads CASSTVVETQYF. CDR3 nucleotides: TGTGCCAGCAGTACGGTGGTAGAGACCCAGTACTTC.